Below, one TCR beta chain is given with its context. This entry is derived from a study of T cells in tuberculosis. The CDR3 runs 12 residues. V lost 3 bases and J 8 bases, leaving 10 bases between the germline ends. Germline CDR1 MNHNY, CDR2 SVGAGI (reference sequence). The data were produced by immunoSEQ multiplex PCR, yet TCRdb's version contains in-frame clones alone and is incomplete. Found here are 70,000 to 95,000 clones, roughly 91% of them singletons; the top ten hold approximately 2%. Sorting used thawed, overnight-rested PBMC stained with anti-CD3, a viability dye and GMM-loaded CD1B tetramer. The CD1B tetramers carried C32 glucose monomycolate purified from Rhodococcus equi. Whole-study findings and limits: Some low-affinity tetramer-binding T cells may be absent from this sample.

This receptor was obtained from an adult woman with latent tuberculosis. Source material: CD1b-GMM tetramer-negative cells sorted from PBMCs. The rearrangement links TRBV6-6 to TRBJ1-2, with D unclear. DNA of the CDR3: TGTGCCAGCAGTTATGAGGAGTTAGGCTACACCTTC. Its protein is CASSYEELGYTF.